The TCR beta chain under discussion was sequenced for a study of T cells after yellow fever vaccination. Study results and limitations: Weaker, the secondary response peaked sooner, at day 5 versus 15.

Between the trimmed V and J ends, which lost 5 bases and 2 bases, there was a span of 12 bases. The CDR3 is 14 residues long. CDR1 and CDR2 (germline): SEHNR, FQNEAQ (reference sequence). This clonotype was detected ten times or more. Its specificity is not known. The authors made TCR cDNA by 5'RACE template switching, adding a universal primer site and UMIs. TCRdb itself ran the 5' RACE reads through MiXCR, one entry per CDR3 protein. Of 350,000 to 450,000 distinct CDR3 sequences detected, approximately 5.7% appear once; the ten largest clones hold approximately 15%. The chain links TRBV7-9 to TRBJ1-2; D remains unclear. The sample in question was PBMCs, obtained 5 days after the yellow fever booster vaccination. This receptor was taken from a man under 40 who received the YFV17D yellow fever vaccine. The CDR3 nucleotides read TGTGCCAGCAGCCCAAGAGCGCTAAACTATGGCTACACCTTC. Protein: CASSPRALNYGYTF. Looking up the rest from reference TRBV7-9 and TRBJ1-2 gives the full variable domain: DTGVSQNPRHKITKRGQNVTFRCDPISEHNRLYWYRQTLGQGPEFLTYFQNEAQLEKSRLLSDRFSAERPKGSFSTLEIQRTEQGDSAMYLCASSPRALNYGYTFGSGTRLTVV.